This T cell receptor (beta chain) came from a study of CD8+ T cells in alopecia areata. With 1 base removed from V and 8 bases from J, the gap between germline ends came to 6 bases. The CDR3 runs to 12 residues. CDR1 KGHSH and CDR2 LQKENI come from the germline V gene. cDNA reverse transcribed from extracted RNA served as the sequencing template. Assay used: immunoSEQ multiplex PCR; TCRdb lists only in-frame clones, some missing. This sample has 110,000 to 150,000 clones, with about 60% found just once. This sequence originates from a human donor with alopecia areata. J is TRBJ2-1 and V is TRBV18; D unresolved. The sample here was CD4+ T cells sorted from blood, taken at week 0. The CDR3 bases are TGTGCCAGCTCACCACTCGGTTATGAGCAGTTCTTC. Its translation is CASSPLGYEQFF.